The next 23 T cell receptor beta chains were all read from a single sample in a study of tumor-infiltrating lymphocytes in primary liver carcinoma. The investigators made TCR beta cDNA from about 500 ng total RNA, using a constant-region primer. Sequencing libraries for TCR beta derived from three nested multiplex PCR rounds that used slightly modified ARM-PCR. Each of the first two PCR rounds ran roughly 10 cycles with TRBV1-TRBV30 forward and C-beta reverse primers. TCRdb called the multiplex PCR reads again in MiXCR, with one record for every CDR3 protein. The top ten hold roughly 34% of the sample, which has roughly 30,000 distinct CDR3 sequences, 76% seen once. The source material, roughly 20-31 mg of unsorted bulk tissue, was used to co-extract RNA and DNA. Material for sequencing was liver tumor tissue from sampling region 5. The subset here: tumor region T5, tumor centre. The receptors derive from a man between 40 and 49 years old with primary liver carcinoma and hepatitis B virus infection.

To note about this clonotype: It is likely a read error, because the conserved phenylalanine at the end of the CDR3 is missing. The rearrangement uses TRBV6-6 and TRBJ1-1, with no clear D. The CDR3 is 12 residues long. Germline V lookup: CDR1 MNHNY, CDR2 SVGAGI (reference sequence). The V end was cut by 2 bases, the J end by 5 bases, with 6 bases between. The CDR3 DNA reads as TGTGCCAGCAGTTACGTAGAAACTGAAGCTTTCCTT. Protein: CASSYVETEAFL.

Concerning this clonotype: Possible read error: a much larger clone is one base away. The V call is TRBV24-1, the J call TRBJ2-7; D is tentatively TRBD1 or TRBD2 (5 bases each). The V end was cut by 2 bases, the J end by 2 bases, with 12 bases between. Germline V gives CDR1 KGHDR, CDR2 SFDVKD. The CDR3 runs to 15 residues. CDR3 in amino acids: CATSDSRAGTYEQYF. CDR3 nucleotides: TGTGCCACCAGTGATTCGAGGGCAGGGACCTACGAGCAGTACTTC.

To note about this clonotype: A much larger clone differs by one base, so this may be a read error. Here the CDR3 omits its conserved ending phenylalanine or tryptophan, so a read error is the likely source. The limits of the CDR3 on the DNA are not certain, so only TCRdb's listed CDR3 is given. This sequence joins TRBV11-2 and TRBJ2-1; whether TRBD1, the table's D call, matches the DNA was not checked. Germline V gives CDR1 SGHAT, CDR2 FQNNGV. The CDR3 totals 14 residues, both ends included. The CDR3 region is CTSRPRQGDNEEFL.

Comments on this clonotype: The CDR3 ends on some other residue instead of the conserved phenylalanine or tryptophan, so this is likely a read error. It is unclear where the CDR3 begins or ends on the DNA, so no DNA is shown, and the CDR3 is as TCRdb lists it. The chain is built from TRBV6-6 and TRBJ1-4; the DNA was not compared with TRBD1, the D call given in the table. CDR1 MNHNY and CDR2 SVGAGI come from the germline V gene (reference sequence). From its first to its last residue, the CDR3 has 14 amino acids. This CDR3 is CASSSDRVNEKMFY.

In its sample, this clonotype was seen many times. V gene TRBV4-1 combines with J gene TRBJ2-5; possibly TRBD1 or TRBD2 for D (6 bases each). CDR3 length: 14 residues. Germline values: CDR1 MGHRA, CDR2 YSYEKL. V was pared by 5 bases and J by 1 base, with 11 bases between. The CDR3: CASSWGDTQETQYF. In DNA form, the CDR3 reads TGCGCCAGCAGCTGGGGGGACACCCAAGAGACCCAGTACTTC.

In the case of this clonotype: The CDR3 does not close with the conserved phenylalanine or tryptophan, likely indicating a read error. The CDR3, as DNA: TGTGCCAGCAATTATCTCAGGGAGCGAGACGACCTATGCTATGGCTACACCATC. Protein sequence: CASNYLRERDDLCYGYTI. V and J are TRBV12-3 or TRBV12-4 and TRBJ1-2, with TRBD1 as a possible D gene (5 bases). V dropped 7 bases and J dropped 4 bases, with 28 bases sitting between them. The CDR3 consists of 18 residues.

In the case of this clonotype: In this CDR3 the conserved last residue, phenylalanine or tryptophan, is missing, so a read error is likely. The J gene is TRBJ2-2, the V gene TRBV28; TRBD2 matches at 8 bases. The germline gives CDR1 MDHEN, CDR2 SYDVKM. The CDR3 totals 14 residues. The CDR3 spells CTSSVTSATGELFL. CDR3 coding DNA: TGTACCAGCAGTGTGACTAGCGCGACCGGGGAGCTGTTTTTA.

Of note for this clonotype: The junction and the germline gene differ at one end; a read error may be behind it. The gene calls are TRBV4-3 and TRBJ2-1; TRBD1 is a possible D gene (5 bases). From germline, CDR1 is LGHNA and CDR2 YSLEER. This CDR3 region has 13 residues. The CDR3: CPSSQTGYNEQFF. In nucleotides, the CDR3 is TGCCCCAGTAGCCAAACAGGTTACAATGAGCAGTTCTTC.

As to this clonotype: No conserved phenylalanine or tryptophan is present at the end of the CDR3, so a read error is the likely explanation. The chain couples TRBV7-8 to TRBJ2-3; 7 nucleotides align to TRBD1. The CDR3 length is 16 residues. The germline V gene encodes CDR1 SGHVS and CDR2 FQNEAQ. CDR3 bases: TGTGCCAGCACCCTCAAGGGGGCGCAGAACACAAATACGCAGTATGTT. Protein sequence: CASTLKGAQNTNTQYV.

Of note for this clonotype: It is likely a read error, because the conserved phenylalanine at the end of the CDR3 is missing. This rearrangement joins TRBV11-1 to TRBJ2-1; 7 bases are shared with TRBD1. Germline V gives CDR1 SGHAT, CDR2 FQDESV (reference sequence). This CDR3 spans 15 amino acids. The CDR3 sequence is CASSSLGQESNEQFL. The CDR3 coding sequence is TGCGCCAGCAGCTCCCTCGGACAGGAGAGCAATGAGCAGTTCCTC.

Remarks on this clonotype: At one of its ends the junction is not consistent with the germline gene, which may arise from a read error. The chain links TRBV11-1 to TRBJ2-5; D tentatively reads TRBD1 or TRBD2 (5 bases each). Germline CDR1 is SGHAT and CDR2 is FQDESV (reference sequence). The CDR3 contains 14 residues. The CDR3 is CASTGQVEVENQYF. CDR3 bases: TGTGCCAGCACTGGACAAGTGGAGGTGGAGAACCAGTACTTC.

A word on this clonotype: Here the CDR3 omits its conserved ending phenylalanine or tryptophan, so a read error is the likely source. The rearrangement links TRBV6-5 to TRBJ2-3, with D hard to call. This CDR3 contains 14 residues. Germline CDR1 MNHEY, CDR2 SVGAGI. CDR3 bases: TGTGCCAGCAAGTATAGTATTTTGGCGGATATGCAGTATTAT. Encoded protein: CASKYSILADMQYY.

As regards this clonotype: Mismatch with germline at one junction end may stem from a read error. The rearrangement uses TRBV2 and TRBJ2-7, with TRBD1 identical over 8 bases. CDR1 and CDR2 from the germline V gene are SNHLY and FYNNEI. The CDR3 is 12 amino acids. CDR3 bases: TGTGACAGCAGTGACGGACAGGGCGAGCAGTACTTC. As protein: CDSSDGQGEQYF. Filled out from reference TRBV2 and TRBJ2-7, the complete variable domain reads EPEVTQTPSHQVTQMGQEVILRCVPISNHLYFYWYRQILGQKVEFLVSFYNNEISEKSEIFDDQFSVERPDGSNFTLKIRSTKLEDSAMYFCDSSDGQGEQYFGPGTRLTVT.

About this clonotype itself: The junction differs from germline at one of its ends, possibly a read error. The chain joins TRBV14 to TRBJ1-2; 12 nucleotides line up with TRBD1. The germline V gene encodes CDR1 SGHDN and CDR2 FVKESK. CDR3 length: 14 amino acids. CDR3 sequence (DNA): TGTGCCAGCAACCTAGCAGGGACAGGGGGCGGCTACACATTC. Translation gives CASNLAGTGGGYTF.

As regards this clonotype: A read error is likely, as this CDR3 ends without the conserved phenylalanine or tryptophan. The genes are TRBV11-2 and TRBJ2-7; 7 nucleotides align to TRBD1. Trimming cost V 7 bases and J 1 base; bases outside gene matches: 10. In germline, CDR1 is SGHAT, CDR2 FQNNGV. The CDR3 is 15 residues long. CDR3 sequence (DNA): TGTGCCAGCAACGCACATGACAGGGCGTCCTACGAGCAGTACCTC. It is translated as CASNAHDRASYEQYL.

This clonotype turned up a few times. This may be a read error, as it is one base from a much larger clone. This CDR3 is missing its conserved last phenylalanine or tryptophan, likely due to a read error. The chain links TRBV5-1 to TRBJ1-1, with unresolved D. The CDR3 is made up of 13 amino acids. Germline-derived CDR1 and CDR2 are SGHRS and YFSETQ. Trimming took off 0 bases at V and 4 bases at J, with 7 bases between the two ends. The CDR3 is CASSLDGSTEAFL. The CDR3, as DNA: TGCGCCAGCAGCTTGGATGGGAGCACTGAAGCTTTCCTT.

Details on this clonotype: A read error may produce the germline difference seen at one junction end. The V and J genes are TRBV11-1 and TRBJ2-2, with D possibly being TRBD2 (5 bases). This CDR3 region has 14 residues. CDR1 is SGHAT and CDR2 is FQDESV in the germline V gene (reference sequence). The CDR3 region has the DNA TGTTCCAGCAGCTTTACAGAGGTTACCGGGGTGCTGTTTTTT. As protein: CSSSFTEVTGVLFF.

The chain couples TRBV15 to TRBJ2-5; D unresolved. This CDR3 is built from 13 residues. The V end lost 11 bases, the J end lost 8 bases, and 21 bases lay between the germline ends. The germline V gene encodes CDR1 LNHNV and CDR2 YYDKDF (reference sequence). The DNA of the CDR3 is TGTGCCTCAAGCATGAGCCCCATAAGCACCCAGTACTTC. This gives the protein CASSMSPISTQYF.

The chain carries TRBV4-1 and TRBJ1-6; 9 bases agree with TRBD1. V lost 3 bases and J lost 17; bases outside the gene matches: 17. The CDR3 sequence is 16 residues long. The germline CDR1 and CDR2 sequences are MGHRA and YSYEKL. CDR3 coding DNA: TGCGCCAGCAGCCACCACCTACAGGGGGCGGATTTACACATCCACTTT. Translated, it gives CASSHHLQGADLHIHF.

To note about this clonotype: Lacking the conserved final phenylalanine or tryptophan, this CDR3 likely reflects a read error. The chain employs TRBV5-5 and TRBJ2-2; D may be TRBD2 (5 bases). The ends were cut back, 0 bases at V and 7 bases at J, with 10 bases in the middle. The CDR3 contains 14 residues. Germline V gene data show CDR1 as SGHKS and CDR2 as YYEKEE (reference sequence). CDR3 amino acids: CASSLEAGVGELFL. Here the CDR3 DNA reads TGTGCCAGCAGCTTGGAGGCGGGTGTCGGGGAGCTGTTTCTT.

The chain uses TRBV29-1 and TRBJ1-2, with D uncertain. CDR1 SQVTM and CDR2 ANQGSEA come from the germline V gene. Trimming pared 3 bases from V and 6 bases from J, leaving 2 bases between. This CDR3 has 9 residues. In DNA, the CDR3 is TGCAGCGTTGACGATGGCTACACCTTC. Translated, it gives CSVDDGYTF.

A note on this clonotype: One end of the junction is discordant with germline, which a read error may explain. The rearrangement joins TRBV11-2 to TRBJ2-1; D is undetermined. Per germline, CDR1 SGHAT and CDR2 FQNNGV. The CDR3 is 16 residues long. CDR3 residues: CANSLNPESSYNEQFF. CDR3 nucleotides: TGTGCCAACAGCTTAAATCCAGAGAGCTCCTACAATGAACAGTTCTTC.

Remarks on this clonotype: This CDR3 is missing its conserved last phenylalanine or tryptophan, likely due to a read error. The CDR3 loop is CVSSFNRGRETQYL. The CDR3 bases are TGTGTCAGCAGCTTTAACCGGGGGCGGGAGACCCAGTACTTA. The chain joins TRBV11-1 to TRBJ2-5, with D tentatively TRBD1 or TRBD2 (6 bases each). This CDR3 is 14 amino acids long. CDR1 is SGHAT, CDR2 FQDESV, per germline (reference sequence).